This TCR beta chain was captured by sequencing in a study of cytomegalovirus exposure and HLA in healthy donors. Note on this clone: Its specificity is unknown.

The V gene's germline CDR1 is PRHDT and CDR2 FYEKMQ (reference sequence). The CDR3 spans 15 residues. The germline V and J ends were trimmed by 3 bases and 1 base, with 9 bases remaining between them. Study results and caveats: A later analysis found common viral pathogens apparently linked to several of the most significant clusters. The only immune exposure information that was available was CMV serostatus. The authors later linked a missense DCLRE1C variant to TCR beta V- and J-gene trimming.

Primers for the PCR totalled 60 Vbeta and 13 Jbeta. Under the authors' procedure: The count from a later analysis was 65 million to 90 million unique TCR beta chains, some 9.9 million of them shared. Assay: immunoSEQ multiplex PCR; the TCRdb copy retains only in-frame clones and omits some. V and J calls and clone size are copied from that table; D and trimming were computed from the DNA. The sample holds some 110,000 clones, 78% seen once. The specimen sequenced was PBMCs. The rearrangement uses TRBV13 and TRBJ2-2; D not certain. This clonotype originated in a male donor in good health and CMV-seronegative. Written as DNA, the CDR3 is TGTGCCAGCAGCTTGTCCCGGTGGAACACCGGGGAGCTGTTTTTT. Translated, it gives CASSLSRWNTGELFF.